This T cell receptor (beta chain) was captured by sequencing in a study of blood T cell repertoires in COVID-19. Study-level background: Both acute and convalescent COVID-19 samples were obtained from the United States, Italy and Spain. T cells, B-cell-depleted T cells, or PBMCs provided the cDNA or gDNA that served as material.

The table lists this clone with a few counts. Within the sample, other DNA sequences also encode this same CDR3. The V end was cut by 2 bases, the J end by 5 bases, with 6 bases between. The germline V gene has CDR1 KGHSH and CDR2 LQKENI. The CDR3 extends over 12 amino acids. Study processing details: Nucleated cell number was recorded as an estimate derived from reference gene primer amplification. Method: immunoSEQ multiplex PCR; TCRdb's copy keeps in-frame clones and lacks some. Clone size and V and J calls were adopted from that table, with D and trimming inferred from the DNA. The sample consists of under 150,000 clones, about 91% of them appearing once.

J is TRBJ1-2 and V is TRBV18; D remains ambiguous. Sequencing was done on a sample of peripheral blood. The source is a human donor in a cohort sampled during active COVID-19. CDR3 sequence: CASSPGRYGYTF. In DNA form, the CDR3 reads TGTGCCAGCTCACCAGGGCGTTATGGCTACACCTTC. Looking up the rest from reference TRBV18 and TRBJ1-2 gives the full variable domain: NAGVMQNPRHLVRRRGQEARLRCSPMKGHSHVYWYRQLPEEGLKFMVYLQKENIIDESGMPKERFSAEFPKEGPSILRIQQVVRGDSAAYFCASSPGRYGYTFGSGTRLTVV.